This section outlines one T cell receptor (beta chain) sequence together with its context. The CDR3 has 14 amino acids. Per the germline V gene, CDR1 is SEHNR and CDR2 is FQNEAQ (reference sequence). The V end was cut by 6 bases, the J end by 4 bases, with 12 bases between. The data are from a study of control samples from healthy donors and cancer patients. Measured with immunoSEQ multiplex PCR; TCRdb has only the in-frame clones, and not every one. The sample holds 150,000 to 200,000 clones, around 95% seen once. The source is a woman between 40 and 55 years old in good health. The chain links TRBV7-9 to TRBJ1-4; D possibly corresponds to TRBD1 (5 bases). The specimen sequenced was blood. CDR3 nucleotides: TGTGCCAGCAGGAAAACAGGAAATAATGAAAAACTGTTTTTT. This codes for CASRKTGNNEKLFF.